This T cell receptor beta chain derives from a study of cytotoxic CD8 clonotypes in ibrutinib-treated CLL. Study-wide points: Sustained-remission and progressing patients' sampling times differed. Private clonotypes, not public ones, expanded at ibrutinib response.

The germline gives CDR1 MDHEN, CDR2 SYDVKM. CDR3 length equals 16 residues. V lost 2 bases, J lost 1 base, and 14 bases lay in between. Concerning this clone itself: The antigen remains undetermined.

The repertoire was sequenced with immunoSEQ multiplex PCR; TCRdb's copy has only in-frame clones and lacks some. The sample lists 200,000 or so clones, 60% to 80% seen once, with more than 9.5% in the top ten. The receptor was derived from a human donor with chronic lymphocytic leukemia. The specimen was PBMCs, collected after 12 months of ibrutinib treatment. The chain is built from TRBV28 and TRBJ2-5; D gene ambiguous. The CDR3 DNA reads TGTGCCAGCAGTTTACAAAGCCCCGGGCCCCAAGAGACCCAGTACTTC. Protein product: CASSLQSPGPQETQYF.